Below are 6 T cell receptor beta chains sequenced from a single sample in a study of cytomegalovirus exposure and HLA in healthy donors. The repertoire was sequenced with immunoSEQ multiplex PCR; TCRdb's copy has only in-frame clones and lacks some. The repertoire holds a few hundred thousand clones, with about 90% as singletons. The sequencing input was PBMCs. The receptor source for this set is a woman under 30 in good health and CMV-seronegative.

The chain uses TRBV13 and TRBJ1-4, with D uncertain. The germline gives CDR1 PRHDT, CDR2 FYEKMQ (reference sequence). The V end lost 7 bases, the J end lost 6 bases, and 12 bases lay between the germline ends. CDR3 length equals 13 residues. Here the CDR3 reads CASTSVEDEKLFF. CDR3 DNA: TGTGCCAGCACCTCCGTGGAGGATGAAAAACTGTTTTTT.

The sample holds one count of this clone. The rearrangement links TRBV15 to TRBJ2-3, with a possible D match to TRBD1 (6 bases). Trimming cost V 4 bases and J 1 base, with 12 bases left between them. Looked up from germline, CDR1 is LNHNV and CDR2 is YYDKDF (reference sequence). The length of the CDR3 is 15 residues. CDR3 sequence: CATSTGQPGTDTQYF. The DNA of the CDR3 is TGTGCCACCAGCACCGGACAGCCGGGCACAGATACGCAGTATTTT.

The chain links TRBV18 to TRBJ2-5, with 9 nucleotides matching TRBD2. After removal of 2 bases from V and 5 bases from J, the junction contained 9 bases not matched to a gene. CDR1 KGHSH and CDR2 LQKENI come from the germline V gene. The CDR3 length is 16 residues. The chain's CDR3 is CASSPASASGVETQYF. The CDR3 DNA sequence: TGTGCCAGCTCACCAGCCTCGGCTAGCGGGGTCGAGACCCAGTACTTC.

J is TRBJ2-3 and V is TRBV7-2; 16 nucleotides line up with TRBD2. The CDR3 runs to 16 residues. V lost 3 bases to trimming and J lost 8 bases; unmatched junction nucleotides: 5. Germline V CDR1 and CDR2: SGHTA, FQGNSA. CDR3 DNA: TGTGCCAGCAGCTTGGGACTAGCGGGGGGGATGGGTACGCAGTATTTT. It codes for CASSLGLAGGMGTQYF.

The rearrangement uses TRBV6-5 and TRBJ2-7; possibly TRBD2 for D (5 bases). Trimming took off 5 bases at V and 2 bases at J, with 13 bases between the two ends. The CDR3 has 14 amino acids. Germline CDR1 is MNHEY and CDR2 is SVGAGI. Written as DNA, the CDR3 is TGTGCCAGCAGTCAACCGGACTTTCCCTACGAGCAGTACTTC. Translation gives CASSQPDFPYEQYF.

This chain links TRBV28 with TRBJ2-7; 10 bases are shared with TRBD1. Germline V gene data show CDR1 as MDHEN and CDR2 as SYDVKM. Trimming took 5 bases from V and 4 from J; bases not matched to a gene: 11. The CDR3 totals 16 residues. The CDR3 reads CASSPPTTGGGYEQYF. The CDR3, as DNA: TGTGCCAGCAGTCCCCCGACGACAGGGGGCGGGTACGAGCAGTACTTC.